The entry below gives a single TCR beta chain sequence along with its context. Its antigen has not been determined. Per-base quality was not reported, and no clone a single base away is much larger than it. This sample was included in a study of a mutant IDH1 vaccine in newly diagnosed glioma (dated by TCRdb to 2020 to 2023). About the full investigation: Patients received eight vaccinations in weeks 1, 3, 5, 7, 11, 15, 19 and 23, corresponding to visits V03 through V10. Longitudinal TCRB deep sequencing was done for some 26 treated patients, wherever samples were available for exploratory analyses. Prior to enrollment, standard therapy consisting of radiotherapy alone, temozolomide alone, or radiochemotherapy with temozolomide had been administered to patients, with the combination being received by most patients. Of the approximately 34 treated patients, around 60% were male and roughly 38% were female, and a mean age of roughly 40 years was recorded. Peripheral blood samples were drawn at six visits, namely V03 (baseline), V05, V07, V10, V12 and V13. Vaccination was initiated 4-6 weeks after radiotherapy alone, or concurrently with temozolomide cycles in the chemotherapy-containing groups. What the authors observed across the whole study: Immune responses induced by the vaccine were seen in more than 85% of patients across multiple MHC alleles. Availability determined which PBMC samples were chosen for TCRB deep sequencing. Pseudoprogression seemed to be unrelated to changes in the top peripheral T cell clonotypes found by TCRB sequencing. According to the authors, sample limitations meant that analyses of patient blood samples could not be reproduced.

To prepare the library, the immunoSEQ multiplex PCR assay was applied. Following the manufacturer's protocol, the hsTCRB Kit was used to amplify rearranged TCR beta chain sequences. Sequencing of TCRB libraries was carried out on an Illumina MiSeq. Per the source publication's procedure: The proprietary platform of the kit vendor was used for demultiplexing, trimming and gene mapping. This immuneACCESS table, as held by TCRdb, lists in-frame sequences with V and J called but not all clones. Of the missing ones, under half trace to an unresolved V gene in checked studies; the others have no known cause. V, J and clone size reflect that table, while D and trimming were determined from the DNA. This sample holds about 54,000 clones; approximately 80% were observed only once. The ten largest account for 5% to 7.5% of the sample. This sample's time point label indicates: week 23, last vaccination. Each vaccine dose, consisting of 300 ug of a 20-mer mutant IDH1 peptide in Montanide, was administered subcutaneously with topical imiquimod. All donors had newly diagnosed IDH1-mutant astrocytomas of WHO grade 3 or 4 that showed loss of nuclear ATRX. The samples were drawn from NOA16, a multicentre, single-arm, open-label phase I trial in Germany that tested a mutant IDH1 peptide vaccine in humans for the first time. Genomic DNA for TCRB sequencing was extracted from EDTA blood using the DNeasy Blood and Tissue Kit.

Sample: PBMCs, taken from a glioma patient whose treatment included an IDH1 peptide vaccine. The source of this sequence is a man aged 35-49 years with glioma.

In nucleotides, the sequence is TGCGCCAGCAGCTTGGTGGTGGCCCCATACGAGCAGTACTTC. This codes for CASSLVVAPYEQYF. The chain was built from TRBV5-1 and TRBJ2-7; the D segment cannot be called with confidence. Cut back by 0 bases and 4 bases, the V and J ends lie 11 bases apart. The germline V gene encodes CDR1 SGHRS and CDR2 YFSETQ. The CDR3 contains 14 residues, cysteine and phenylalanine counted. Of the read, only the CDR3 DNA is kept; its 42 bases are in frame from base 1. With the portions outside the CDR3 filled from the reference TRBV5-1 and TRBJ2-7 genes, the complete variable region becomes KAGVTQTPRYLIKTRGQQVTLSCSPISGHRSVSWYQQTPGQGLQFLFEYFSETQRNKGNFPGRFSGRQFSNSRSEMNVSTLELGDSALYLCASSLVVAPYEQYFGPGTRLTVT.